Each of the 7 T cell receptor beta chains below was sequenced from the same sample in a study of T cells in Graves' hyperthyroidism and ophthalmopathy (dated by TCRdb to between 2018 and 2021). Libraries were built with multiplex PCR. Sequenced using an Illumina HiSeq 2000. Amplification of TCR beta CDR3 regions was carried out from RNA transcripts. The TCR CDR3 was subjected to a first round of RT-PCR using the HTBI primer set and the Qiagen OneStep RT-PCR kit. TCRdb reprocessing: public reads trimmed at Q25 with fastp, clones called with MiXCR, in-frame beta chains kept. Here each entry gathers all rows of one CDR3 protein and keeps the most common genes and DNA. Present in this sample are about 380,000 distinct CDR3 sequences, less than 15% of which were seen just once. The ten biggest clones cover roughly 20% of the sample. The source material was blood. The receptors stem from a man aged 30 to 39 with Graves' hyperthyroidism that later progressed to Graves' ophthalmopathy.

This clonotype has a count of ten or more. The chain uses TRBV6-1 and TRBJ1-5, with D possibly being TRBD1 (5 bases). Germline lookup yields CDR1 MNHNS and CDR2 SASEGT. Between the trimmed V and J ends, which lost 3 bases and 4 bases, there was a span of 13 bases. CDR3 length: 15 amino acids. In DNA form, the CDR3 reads TGTGCCAGCAGTGAGGAGGGACGCTCAAATCAGCCCCAGCATTTT. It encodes CASSEEGRSNQPQHF.

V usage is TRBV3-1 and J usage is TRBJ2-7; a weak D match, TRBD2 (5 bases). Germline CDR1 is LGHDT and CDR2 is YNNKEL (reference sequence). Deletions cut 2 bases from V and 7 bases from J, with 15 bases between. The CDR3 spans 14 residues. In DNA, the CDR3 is TGTGCCAGCAGCCAAAGTACTCAGACGGGGGAGCAGTACTTC. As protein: CASSQSTQTGEQYF.

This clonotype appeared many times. The DNA of the CDR3 is TGTGCCAGCAGTCCCGGTCCCGGGACTAGCGGGGGGGCCTTCCACGAGCAGTACTTC. Translating gives CASSPGPGTSGGAFHEQYF. The chain combines TRBV6-2 or TRBV6-3 with TRBJ2-7, with 16 bases matching TRBD2. Germline CDR1 is MNHEY and CDR2 is SVGEGT. This CDR3 is built from 19 residues. V trimming: 5 bases; J trimming: 5 bases; junction bases outside the gene matches: 15.

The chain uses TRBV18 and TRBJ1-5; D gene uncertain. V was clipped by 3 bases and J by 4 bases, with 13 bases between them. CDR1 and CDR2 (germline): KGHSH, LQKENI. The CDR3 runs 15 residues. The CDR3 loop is CASSPDLNSNQPQHF. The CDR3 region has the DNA TGTGCCAGCTCACCGGACTTAAACTCAAATCAGCCCCAGCATTTT. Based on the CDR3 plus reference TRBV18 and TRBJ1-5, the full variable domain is NAGVMQNPRHLVRRRGQEARLRCSPMKGHSHVYWYRQLPEEGLKFMVYLQKENIIDESGMPKERFSAEFPKEGPSILRIQQVVRGDSAAYFCASSPDLNSNQPQHFGDGTRLSIL.

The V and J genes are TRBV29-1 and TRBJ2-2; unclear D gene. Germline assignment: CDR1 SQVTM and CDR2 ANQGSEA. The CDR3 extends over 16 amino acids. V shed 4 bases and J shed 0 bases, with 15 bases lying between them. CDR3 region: CSVGNRSYPNTGELFF. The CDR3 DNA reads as TGCAGCGTTGGTAATCGGTCTTACCCGAACACCGGGGAGCTGTTTTTT.

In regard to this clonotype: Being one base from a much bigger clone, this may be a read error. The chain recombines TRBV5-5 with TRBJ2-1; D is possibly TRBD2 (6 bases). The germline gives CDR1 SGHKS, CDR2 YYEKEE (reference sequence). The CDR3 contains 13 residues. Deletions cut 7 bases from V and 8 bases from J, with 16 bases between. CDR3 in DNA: TGTGCCAGCGGGGGACTCACTAGGGATGAGCAGTTCTTC. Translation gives CASGGLTRDEQFF.

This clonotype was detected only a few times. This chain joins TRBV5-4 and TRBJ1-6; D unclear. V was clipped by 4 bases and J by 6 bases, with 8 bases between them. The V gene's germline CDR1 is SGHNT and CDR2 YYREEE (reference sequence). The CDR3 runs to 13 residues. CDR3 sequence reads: CASSLETNSPLHF. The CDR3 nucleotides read TGTGCCAGCAGCCTGGAAACTAATTCACCCCTCCACTTT.